What follows is one T cell receptor (beta chain) and its context. What antigen it recognizes has not been identified. A junction end diverges from the germline sequence, so it may reflect a read error. These data come from a study of OX40 agonist ivuxolimab in advanced cancers. The study in broad terms: Ivuxolimab was a fully human IgG2 agonistic monoclonal antibody targeting the costimulatory receptor OX40 (CD134). Intravenous ivuxolimab was administered to patients every 2 weeks at six dose levels: 0.01, 0.1, 0.3, 1.5, 3 and 10 mg/kg. Of the roughly 52 dose-escalation patients, hepatocellular carcinoma was present in approximately 20, melanoma in around 15, renal cell carcinoma in 9 and head and neck cancer in 9. The point of sequencing TCRbeta in the periphery was to test whether ivuxolimab changed TCR sequence diversity and drove clonal T-cell expansion. Patients were allowed to have had prior anti-PD-1, anti-PD-L1 or anti-CTLA-4 therapy, and approximately 40% of the dose-escalation patients had been treated with checkpoint inhibitors. Partial responses were achieved by three dose-escalation patients, of whom one had hepatocellular carcinoma and two had cutaneous melanoma. In the dose-escalation cohort, 82.7% of patients were male, and the mean age was roughly 60 years, with a range of roughly 20 to 79. The paper covers the monotherapy dose-escalation part of the phase I ivuxolimab trial, which included N ≈ 50 patients.

CDR1 and CDR2, looked up from the germline V gene (reference sequence), are GTSNPN and SVGIG. The CDR3 has 14 amino acids, counting the end cysteine and phenylalanine. The entry retains the CDR3 DNA only, 42 bases that are in frame from base 1. Patients with autoimmune disease history or receiving systemic immunosuppression were excluded from the trial. In every dose cohort, peripheral blood was drawn for TCR sequencing at baseline, cycle 4 day 1, and cycle 7 day 1. The samples were taken from a phase I, first-in-human, multicenter, open-label dose-escalation trial of ivuxolimab. Adults with locally advanced or metastatic melanoma, renal cell, hepatocellular, or head and neck squamous cell carcinoma were enrolled in the trial. Before TCR sequencing, CD4+ T cells and CD8+ T cells from peripheral blood were sorted into separate populations. What the study reported, not specific to this receptor: After ivuxolimab, more expanded clones were found on average in CD8+ T cells than in CD4+ T cells. Low levels of normalized T-cell clonal expansion were also shown by some nonresponding patients. Partial responders in the 0.1-3.0 mg/kg groups had among the lowest normalized peripheral clonal expansion, especially among CD8+ T cells. Clonal expansion of both CD4+ and CD8+ blood T cells was observed from baseline to week 6 at doses 0.1 to 3.0 mg/kg. Antigen specificity was not determined for the clonally expanded peripheral T cells.

Genomic DNA was extracted from sorted cells for sequencing of the TCRbeta CDR3 region. The immunoSEQ Assay was used to sequence the TCRbeta CDR3 regions. TCRdb limited this immuneACCESS table to in-frame rearrangements with V and J called. A share of clones is missing; checked studies link under half to unresolved V genes, and the rest is unexplained. This sample gives fewer than 70,000 clones in total; roughly 87% of them show up just once. The top ten constitute under 3.5% of the sample. The rearrangement combines TRBV30 with TRBJ2-3; the central 10 bases match TRBD1. The sequences come from CD4+ or CD8+ T cells sorted from blood, collected in a trial of the OX40 agonist ivuxolimab. This receptor was identified in an adult with an advanced solid tumor such as melanoma, head and neck, liver or kidney cancer. The DNA sequence follows: TGTGCCTGGAGTGCCGGGACAGGGGCCCCTGGGTCGCATTTT. Translated, it gives CAWSAGTGAPGSHF.